This TCR beta chain was recovered during a study of T-cell memory formation after mild COVID-19. Study observations and caveats: Within pre-infection memory, some responding clones were found, suggesting cross-reactive memory joined.

This clonotype showed up just a few times. Its matching antigen is unknown. Trimming left V 5 bases short and J 1 base short, with 9 bases between. The CDR3 runs 14 residues. Germline loops: CDR1 SGHTA, CDR2 FQGNSA. Constant-segment primers and 5'RACE yielded cDNA libraries for TCR alpha and TCR beta, each carrying sample barcodes and UMIs. TCRdb reprocessed the 5' RACE reads via MiXCR and lists one record per CDR3 protein. The sample lists 250,000 to 350,000 distinct CDR3 sequences; roughly an eighth were seen once. Specimen: PBMCs or a T cell subset sorted from them (not recorded which). The sequence derives from a man aged 18 to 35 who had mild COVID-19 (a few samples of this study predate the infection). Cell type and time point are not known. J is TRBJ2-4 and V is TRBV7-2, with D unresolved. For the CDR3, the DNA is TGTGCCAGCAGCCCCCTGAGGGCCAAAAACATTCAGTACTTC. As protein: CASSPLRAKNIQYF. The whole variable domain, remainder taken from reference TRBV7-2 and TRBJ2-4, is GAGVSQSPSNKVTEKGKDVELRCDPISGHTALYWYRQSLGQGLEFLIYFQGNSAPDKSGLPSDRFSAERTGGSVSTLTIQRTQQEDSAVYLCASSPLRAKNIQYFGAGTRLSVL.